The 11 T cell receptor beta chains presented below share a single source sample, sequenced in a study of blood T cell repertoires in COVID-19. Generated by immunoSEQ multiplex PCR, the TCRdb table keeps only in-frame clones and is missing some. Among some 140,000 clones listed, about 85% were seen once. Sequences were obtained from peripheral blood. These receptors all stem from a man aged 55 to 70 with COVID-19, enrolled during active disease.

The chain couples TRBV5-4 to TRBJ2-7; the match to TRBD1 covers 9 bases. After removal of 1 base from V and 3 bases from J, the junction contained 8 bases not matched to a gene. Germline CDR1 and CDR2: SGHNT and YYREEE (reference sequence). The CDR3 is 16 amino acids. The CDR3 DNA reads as TGTGCCAGCAGCTTGAAGAGGGGGACAGGGTTCTACGAGCAGTACTTC. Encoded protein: CASSLKRGTGFYEQYF.

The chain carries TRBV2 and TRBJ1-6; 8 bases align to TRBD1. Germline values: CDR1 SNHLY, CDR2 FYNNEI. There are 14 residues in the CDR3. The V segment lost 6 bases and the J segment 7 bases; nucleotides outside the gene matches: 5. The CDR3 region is CASRVDRGNSPLHF. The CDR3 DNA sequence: TGTGCCAGCAGAGTTGACAGGGGAAATTCACCCCTCCACTTT. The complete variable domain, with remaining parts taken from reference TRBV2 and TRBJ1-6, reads EPEVTQTPSHQVTQMGQEVILRCVPISNHLYFYWYRQILGQKVEFLVSFYNNEISEKSEIFDDQFSVERPDGSNFTLKIRSTKLEDSAMYFCASRVDRGNSPLHFGNGTRLTVT.

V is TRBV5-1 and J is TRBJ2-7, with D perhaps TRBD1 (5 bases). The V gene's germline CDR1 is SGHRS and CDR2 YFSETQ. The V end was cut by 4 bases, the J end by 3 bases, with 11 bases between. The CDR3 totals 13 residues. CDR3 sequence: CASSQGFGYEQYF. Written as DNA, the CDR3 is TGCGCCAGCAGCCAGGGTTTCGGCTACGAGCAGTACTTC.

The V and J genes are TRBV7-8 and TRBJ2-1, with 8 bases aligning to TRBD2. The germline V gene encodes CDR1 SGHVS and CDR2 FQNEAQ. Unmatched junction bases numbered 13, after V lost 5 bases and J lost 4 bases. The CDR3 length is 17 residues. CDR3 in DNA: TGTGCCAGCAGCACCCCATCCGGGGGGGGGTCTTACAATGAGCAGTTCTTC. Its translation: CASSTPSGGGSYNEQFF.

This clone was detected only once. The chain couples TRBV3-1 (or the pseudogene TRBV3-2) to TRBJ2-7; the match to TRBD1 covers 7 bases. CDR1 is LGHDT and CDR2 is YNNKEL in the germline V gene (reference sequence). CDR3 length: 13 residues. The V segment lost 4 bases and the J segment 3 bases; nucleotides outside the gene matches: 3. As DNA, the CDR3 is TGTGCCAGCAGCCGAAGACAGGGCTACGAGCAGTACTTC. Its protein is CASSRRQGYEQYF.

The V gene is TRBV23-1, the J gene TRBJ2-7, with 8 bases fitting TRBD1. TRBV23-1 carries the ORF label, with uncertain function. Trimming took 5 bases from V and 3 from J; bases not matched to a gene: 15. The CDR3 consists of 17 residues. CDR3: CASSNAGPGQDLYEQYF. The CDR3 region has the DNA TGCGCCAGCAGTAACGCAGGCCCGGGACAGGACCTCTACGAGCAGTACTTC.

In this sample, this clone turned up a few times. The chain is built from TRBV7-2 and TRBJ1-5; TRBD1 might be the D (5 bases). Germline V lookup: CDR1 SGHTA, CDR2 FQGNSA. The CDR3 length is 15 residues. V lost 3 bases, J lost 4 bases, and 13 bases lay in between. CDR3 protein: CASSFGGGGNQPQHF. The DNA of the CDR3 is TGTGCCAGCAGCTTCGGGGGAGGTGGGAATCAGCCCCAGCATTTT.

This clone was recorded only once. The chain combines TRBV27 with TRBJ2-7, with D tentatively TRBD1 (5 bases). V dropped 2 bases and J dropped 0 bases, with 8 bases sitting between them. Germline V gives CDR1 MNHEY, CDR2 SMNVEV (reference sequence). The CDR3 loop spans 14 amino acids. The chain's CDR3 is CASSLSRDSYEQYF. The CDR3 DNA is TGTGCCAGCAGTTTAAGCAGGGACTCCTACGAGCAGTACTTC.

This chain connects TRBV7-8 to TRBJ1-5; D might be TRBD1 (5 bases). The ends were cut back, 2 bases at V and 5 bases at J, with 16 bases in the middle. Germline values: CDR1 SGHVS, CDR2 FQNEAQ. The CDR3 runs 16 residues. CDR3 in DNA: TGTGCCAGCAGCTTATACGGGGGAGACTTGGATCAGCCCCAGCATTTT. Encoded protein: CASSLYGGDLDQPQHF.

CDR3 loop: CASSQDSAGNQPQHF. The CDR3 bases are TGCGCCAGCAGCCAAGATTCCGCAGGCAATCAGCCCCAGCATTTT. The V call is TRBV4-3, the J call TRBJ1-5, with D unresolved. The V gene lost 0 bases and the J gene lost 2 bases, with 8 bases spanning the gap. The CDR3 is 15 residues long. CDR1 is LGHNA, CDR2 YSLEER, per germline.

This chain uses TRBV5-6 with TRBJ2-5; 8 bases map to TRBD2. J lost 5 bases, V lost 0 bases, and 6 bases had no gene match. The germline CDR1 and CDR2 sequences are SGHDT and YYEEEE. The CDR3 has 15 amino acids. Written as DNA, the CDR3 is TGTGCCAGCAGCTTGGGTAGCGGGGTTGCGGAGACCCAGTACTTC. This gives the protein CASSLGSGVAETQYF.